Listed below are T cell receptor beta chains from one sample, sequenced in a study of T cells in Graves' hyperthyroidism and ophthalmopathy. Each CDR3 protein gets one entry after TCRdb re-called the multiplex PCR reads with MiXCR. The data show nearly 750,000 distinct CDR3 sequences, 30% to 40% seen once. The specimen sequenced was blood. The receptors come from a woman aged 40 to 50 with Graves' hyperthyroidism. The CDR3 runs from the conserved cysteine through the conserved F or W. The D gene is left open where the match is weak. Clone size is shown for a subset of rows, as once, few, many or a class of expanded clone.

abundance	v_gene	j_gene	d_gene	CDR3aa	CDR3nt
-	TRBV4-3	TRBJ2-5	TRBD2	CASSQDRGGEETQYF	TGCGCCAGCAGCCAAGATCGGGGGGGCGAGGAGACCCAGTACTTC
-	TRBV7-2	TRBJ2-7	-	CASSLEARTDSYEQYF	TGTGCCAGCAGCTTAGAGGCGAGGACAGACTCCTACGAGCAGTACTTC
-	TRBV7-2	TRBJ2-5	TRBD2	CASSSQEASGQETQYF	TGTGCCAGCAGTTCCCAGGAGGCTAGCGGACAAGAGACCCAGTACTTC
few	TRBV6-1	TRBJ1-6	-	CASSARQTTSYNSPLHF	TGTGCCAGCAGTGCTCGACAGACCACCTCCTATAATTCACCCCTCCACTTT
once	TRBV7-6	TRBJ1-2	TRBD1	CASSLGGQGIQPDGYTF	TGTGCCAGCAGCTTAGGGGGACAGGGGATTCAGCCTGATGGCTACACCTTC
-	TRBV7-2	TRBJ2-2	-	CAWEPGLTNTGELFF	TGTGCCTGGGAACCGGGACTGACAAACACCGGGGAGCTGTTTTTT
-	TRBV4-1	TRBJ2-2	-	CASSRIRGRGELFF	TGCGCCAGCAGCCGTATACGGGGGCGCGGGGAGCTGTTTTTT
-	TRBV12-3/TRBV12-4	TRBJ2-7	-	CASSFGKVLSSYEQYF	TGTGCCAGCAGTTTTGGAAAAGTCCTTAGCTCCTACGAGCAGTACTTC
many	TRBV2	TRBJ1-1	-	CARLETGGTEAFF	TGTGCCAGGCTGGAGACCGGAGGTACTGAAGCTTTCTTT
-	TRBV5-6	TRBJ2-2	-	CASSLGIRQTGELFF	TGTGCCAGCAGCTTGGGTATCAGGCAGACCGGGGAGCTGTTTTTT
-	TRBV14	TRBJ2-7	-	CASSYRPGQAYEQYF	TGTGCCAGCAGCTATAGACCGGGACAAGCCTACGAGCAGTACTTC
many	TRBV29-1	TRBJ2-7	TRBD1	CSTRQGVSYEQYF	TGCAGCACTCGACAGGGAGTCTCCTACGAGCAGTACTTC
many	TRBV20-1	TRBJ1-5	-	CSASPSYDQPQHF	TGCAGTGCTAGTCCCTCCTACGATCAGCCCCAGCATTTT
once	TRBV2	TRBJ1-5	-	CASSPRGVSNQPQHF	TGTGCCAGCAGCCCCCGGGGGGTTAGCAATCAGCCCCAGCATTTT
few	TRBV27	TRBJ2-5	-	CASSHGQWKETQYF	TGTGCCAGCAGTCACGGACAGTGGAAAGAGACCCAGTACTTC
-	TRBV9	TRBJ2-7	-	CASSVEGTGAQRGYEQYF	TGTGCCAGCAGCGTAGAGGGGACGGGGGCTCAGCGGGGCTACGAGCAGTACTTC
many	TRBV29-1	TRBJ2-7	-	CSVEDLALKEQYF	TGCAGCGTTGAAGATCTAGCGCTGAAAGAGCAGTACTTC
many	TRBV4-3	TRBJ2-5	-	CASSQDSWAAGTQYF	TGCGCCAGCAGCCAAGATTCGTGGGCAGCAGGGACCCAGTACTTC
-	TRBV12-3/TRBV12-4	TRBJ2-7	-	CASSPALGDEQYF	TGTGCCAGCAGCCCCGCCCTCGGTGACGAGCAGTACTTC
-	TRBV20-1	TRBJ2-5	-	CSARVSGSLETQYF	TGCAGTGCTAGGGTGTCGGGGAGCCTGGAGACCCAGTACTTC
-	TRBV7-2	TRBJ1-2	TRBD1	CASRYSSGQGDYGYTF	TGTGCCAGCAGGTACTCCAGCGGACAGGGGGACTATGGCTACACCTTC
few	TRBV13	TRBJ2-7	TRBD2	CASSLGLTSLDEQYF	TGTGCCAGCAGCTTAGGCTTGACTAGCCTGGACGAGCAGTACTTC
-	TRBV6-5	TRBJ1-5	TRBD1	CASSPRTGAYNQPQHF	TGTGCCAGCAGTCCAAGGACAGGGGCTTACAATCAGCCCCAGCATTTT
few	TRBV7-3	TRBJ2-7	-	CASSLRPVREGDPYEQYF	TGTGCCAGCAGCTTACGCCCCGTGAGGGAGGGGGACCCCTACGAGCAGTACTTC
-	TRBV6-1	TRBJ1-2	-	CASSKPAGTNYGYTF	TGTGCCAGCAGCAAACCGGCCGGGACTAACTATGGCTACACCTTC
few	TRBV4-1	TRBJ1-1	-	CASSRPGRNTEAFF	TGCGCCAGCAGCCGCCCAGGGAGGAACACTGAAGCTTTCTTT
-	TRBV15	TRBJ1-5	-	CASSFVGNNNQPQHF	TGTGCCAGCAGCTTTGTCGGGAATAACAATCAGCCCCAGCATTTT
-	TRBV7-2	TRBJ1-1	-	CASSLVAGSTEAFF	TGTGCCAGCAGCTTAGTCGCCGGGTCCACTGAAGCTTTCTTT
many	TRBV29-1	TRBJ1-2	-	CSVEEQSEGYGYTF	TGCAGCGTTGAAGAACAGAGTGAGGGCTATGGCTACACCTTC
-	TRBV5-1	TRBJ2-2	TRBD2	CASSSRGLAGGKTGELFF	TGCGCCAGCAGCTCCCGAGGCCTAGCGGGAGGAAAGACCGGGGAGCTGTTTTTT
many	TRBV7-9	TRBJ2-7	-	CASTTGIGAGSYEQYF	TGTGCCAGCACCACAGGGATTGGGGCCGGCTCCTACGAGCAGTACTTC
-	TRBV9	TRBJ1-2	-	CASSPQSHRWGGYTF	TGTGCCAGCAGCCCCCAGTCTCACAGGTGGGGTGGCTACACCTTC
-	TRBV6-4	TRBJ1-5	-	CASSYSVAGDQPQHF	TGTGCCAGCAGTTACTCGGTTGCGGGGGATCAGCCCCAGCATTTT
-	TRBV5-5	TRBJ1-4	-	CASRQQGEKLFF	TGTGCCAGCAGGCAACAGGGTGAAAAACTGTTTTTT
-	TRBV5-1	TRBJ1-2	-	CASSQGKRGLGLGYTF	TGCGCCAGCAGCCAAGGGAAGCGGGGACTTGGCCTTGGCTACACCTTC
many	TRBV25-1	TRBJ1-1	-	CASSDFSGENTEAFF	TGTGCCAGCAGTGATTTTTCAGGGGAGAACACTGAAGCTTTCTTT
few	TRBV20-1	TRBJ2-7	-	CSASPPRGVPYEQYF	TGCAGTGCTAGCCCTCCCAGGGGGGTCCCCTACGAGCAGTACTTC
once	TRBV7-9	TRBJ2-7	TRBD2	CASSSGTSGRAFYEQYF	TGTGCCAGCAGCTCGGGAACTAGCGGGAGGGCCTTTTACGAGCAGTACTTC
-	TRBV6-2/TRBV6-3	TRBJ1-5	-	CASVPWKGSNQPQHF	TGTGCCAGCGTCCCCTGGAAAGGGAGCAATCAGCCCCAGCATTTT
many	TRBV7-2	TRBJ1-1	-	CASRRGGLNTEAFF	TGTGCCAGCAGGAGGGGCGGCCTGAACACTGAAGCTTTCTTT
many	TRBV2	TRBJ1-3	TRBD1	CAARTGGGGNTIYF	TGTGCCGCAAGGACAGGCGGTGGTGGAAACACCATATATTTT
-	TRBV12-3/TRBV12-4	TRBJ1-2	TRBD1	CASSTRDRGEWDYDYTF	TGTGCCAGCAGCACCAGGGACAGGGGGGAATGGGACTATGACTACACCTTC
-	TRBV7-9	TRBJ1-2	TRBD1	CASRYYRGQLYGYTF	TGTGCCAGCAGGTACTACAGGGGACAGCTCTATGGCTACACCTTC
many	TRBV6-6	TRBJ2-7	-	CASSYGVPSYEQYF	TGTGCCAGCAGTTACGGAGTCCCCTCCTACGAGCAGTACTTC
many	TRBV19	TRBJ1-2	-	CASSRRITNYGYTF	TGTGCCAGTAGTAGACGCATAACTAACTATGGCTACACCTTC
many	TRBV5-8	TRBJ1-1	-	CASSGEVNTEAFF	TGTGCCAGCAGCGGGGAGGTGAACACTGAAGCTTTCTTT
-	TRBV6-1	TRBJ1-4	-	CASSVGGTATNEKLFF	TGTGCCAGCAGTGTGGGAGGGACGGCAACTAATGAAAAACTGTTTTTT
-	TRBV6-1	TRBJ1-1	-	CASRGGLLLNTEAFF	TGTGCCAGCAGGGGGGGACTCCTATTGAACACTGAAGCTTTCTTT
few	TRBV6-6	TRBJ2-7	TRBD1	CASSSYRGSYEQYF	TGTGCCAGCAGTTCGTACAGGGGTAGCTACGAGCAGTACTTC
many	TRBV7-2	TRBJ1-2	TRBD1	CASSQGQGKIGYTF	TGTGCCAGCAGCCAAGGACAGGGAAAGATCGGCTACACCTTC
-	TRBV15	TRBJ2-7	-	CATSSARIVHEQYF	TGTGCCACCAGCAGTGCTAGGATCGTTCACGAGCAGTACTTC
-	TRBV9	TRBJ2-5	-	CASSVESRATQETQYF	TGTGCCAGCAGCGTAGAATCCAGGGCAACCCAAGAGACCCAGTACTTC
-	TRBV18	TRBJ1-6	-	CASSPEGQGPLHF	TGTGCCAGCTCACCGGAAGGTCAAGGACCCCTCCACTTT
many	TRBV12-3/TRBV12-4	TRBJ2-7	TRBD2	CASSHGLVGEQYF	TGTGCCAGCAGTCACGGACTAGTTGGCGAGCAGTACTTC